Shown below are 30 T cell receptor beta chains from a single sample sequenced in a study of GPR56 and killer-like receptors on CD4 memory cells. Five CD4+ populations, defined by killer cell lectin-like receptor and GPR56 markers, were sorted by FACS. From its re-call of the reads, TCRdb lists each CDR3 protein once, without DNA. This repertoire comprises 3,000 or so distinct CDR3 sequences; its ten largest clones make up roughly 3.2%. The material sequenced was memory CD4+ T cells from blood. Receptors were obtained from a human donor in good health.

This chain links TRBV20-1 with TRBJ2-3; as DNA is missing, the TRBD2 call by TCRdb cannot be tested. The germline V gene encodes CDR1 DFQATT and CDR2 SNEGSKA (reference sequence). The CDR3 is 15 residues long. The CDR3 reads CSARHSGGASDTQYF.

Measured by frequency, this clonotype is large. The CDR3 is CASSYPPHRTGISAEAFF. The chain carries TRBV6-2 or TRBV6-3 and TRBJ1-1; without DNA, the TCRdb call of TRBD1 cannot be checked. CDR3 length equals 18 residues. CDR1 and CDR2 (germline): MNHEY, SVGEGT.

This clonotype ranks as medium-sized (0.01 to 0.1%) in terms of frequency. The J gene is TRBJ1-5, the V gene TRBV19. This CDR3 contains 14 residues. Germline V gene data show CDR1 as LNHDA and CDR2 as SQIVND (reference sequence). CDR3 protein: CASSRQGPNQPQHF.

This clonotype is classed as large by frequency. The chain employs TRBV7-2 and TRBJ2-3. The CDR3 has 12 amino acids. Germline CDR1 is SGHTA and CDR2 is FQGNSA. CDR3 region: CASTYATDTQYF.

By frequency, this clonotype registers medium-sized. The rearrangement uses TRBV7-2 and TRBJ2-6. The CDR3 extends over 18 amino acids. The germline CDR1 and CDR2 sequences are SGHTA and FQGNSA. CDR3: CASSLEGWALSGANVLTF.

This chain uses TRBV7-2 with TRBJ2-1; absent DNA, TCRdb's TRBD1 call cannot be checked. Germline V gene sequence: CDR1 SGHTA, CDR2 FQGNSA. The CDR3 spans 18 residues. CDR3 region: CASSLTAGTGGDFDEQFF. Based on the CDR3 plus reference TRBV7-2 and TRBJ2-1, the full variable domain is GAGVSQSPSNKVTEKGKDVELRCDPISGHTALYWYRQSLGQGLEFLIYFQGNSAPDKSGLPSDRFSAERTGGSVSTLTIQRTQQEDSAVYLCASSLTAGTGGDFDEQFFGPGTRLTVL.

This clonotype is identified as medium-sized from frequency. The CDR3 sequence: CASSLARTGLNPEAFF. The gene calls are TRBV11-1 and TRBJ1-1. In germline, CDR1 is SGHAT, CDR2 FQDESV (reference sequence). This CDR3 is 16 amino acids long.

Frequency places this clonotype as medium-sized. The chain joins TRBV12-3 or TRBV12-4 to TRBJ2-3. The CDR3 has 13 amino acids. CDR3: CASSLTRQYTQYF.

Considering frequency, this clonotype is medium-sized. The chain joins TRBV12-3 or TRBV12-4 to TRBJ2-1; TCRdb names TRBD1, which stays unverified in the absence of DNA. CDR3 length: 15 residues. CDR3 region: CASSKTGTGSNEQFF.

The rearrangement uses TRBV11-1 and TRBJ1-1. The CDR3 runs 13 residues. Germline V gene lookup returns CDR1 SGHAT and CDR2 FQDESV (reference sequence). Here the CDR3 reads CASSLGQNTEAFF.

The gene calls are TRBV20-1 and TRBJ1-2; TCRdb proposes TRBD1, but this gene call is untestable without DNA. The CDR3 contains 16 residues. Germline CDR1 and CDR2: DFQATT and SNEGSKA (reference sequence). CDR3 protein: CSARLPRTGLDNGYTF.

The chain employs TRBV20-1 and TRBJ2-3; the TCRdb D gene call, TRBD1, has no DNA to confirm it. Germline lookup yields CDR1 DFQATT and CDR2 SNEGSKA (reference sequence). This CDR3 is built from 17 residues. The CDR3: CSANPSGDSQGGDTQYF.

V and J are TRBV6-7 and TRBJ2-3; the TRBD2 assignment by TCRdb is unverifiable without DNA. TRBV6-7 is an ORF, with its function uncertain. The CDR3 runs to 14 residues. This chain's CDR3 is CASERAGGTDTQYF.

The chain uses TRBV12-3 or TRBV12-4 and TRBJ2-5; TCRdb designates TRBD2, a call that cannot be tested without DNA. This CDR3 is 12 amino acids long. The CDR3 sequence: CASSYTTGGPFF.

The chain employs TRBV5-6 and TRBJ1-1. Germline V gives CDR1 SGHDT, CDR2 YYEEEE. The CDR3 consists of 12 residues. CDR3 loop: CASSWQNTEAFF.

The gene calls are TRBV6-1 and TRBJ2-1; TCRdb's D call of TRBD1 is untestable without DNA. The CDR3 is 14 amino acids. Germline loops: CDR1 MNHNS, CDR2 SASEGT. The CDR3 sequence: CASRPFVGQYEQFF.

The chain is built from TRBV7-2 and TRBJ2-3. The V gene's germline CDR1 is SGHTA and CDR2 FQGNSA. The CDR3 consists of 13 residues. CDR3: CASPTHSTDTQYF.

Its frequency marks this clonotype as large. CDR3 residues: CASSALAGGTDTQYF. The chain carries TRBV6-1 and TRBJ2-3; the D gene TCRdb calls, TRBD2, cannot be checked with no DNA. Looked up from germline, CDR1 is MNHNS and CDR2 is SASEGT. The CDR3 spans 15 residues.

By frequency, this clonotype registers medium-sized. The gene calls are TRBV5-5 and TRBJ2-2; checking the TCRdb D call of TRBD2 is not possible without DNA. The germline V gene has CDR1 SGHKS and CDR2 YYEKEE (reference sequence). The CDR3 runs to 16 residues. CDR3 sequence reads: CASSLAGRGATRELFF. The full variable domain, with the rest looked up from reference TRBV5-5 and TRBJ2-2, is DAGVTQSPTHLIKTRGQQVTLRCSPISGHKSVSWYQQVLGQGPQFIFQYYEKEERGRGNFPDRFSARQFPNYSSELNVNALLLGDSALYLCASSLAGRGATRELFFGEGSRLTVL.

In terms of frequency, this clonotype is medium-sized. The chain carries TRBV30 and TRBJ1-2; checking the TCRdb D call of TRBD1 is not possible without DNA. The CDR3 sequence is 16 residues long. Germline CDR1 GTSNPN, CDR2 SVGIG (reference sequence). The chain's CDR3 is CAWSFTRTGGGYGYTF.

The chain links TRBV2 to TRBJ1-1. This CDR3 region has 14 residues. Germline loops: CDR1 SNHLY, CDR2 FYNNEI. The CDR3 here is CASTPGMAGTEAFF.

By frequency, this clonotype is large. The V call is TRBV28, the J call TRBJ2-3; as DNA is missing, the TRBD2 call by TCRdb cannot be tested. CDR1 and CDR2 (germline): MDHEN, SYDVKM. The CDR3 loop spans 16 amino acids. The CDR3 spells CASSPRTSGGGDTQYF. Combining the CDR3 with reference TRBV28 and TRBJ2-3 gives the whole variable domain DVKVTQSSRYLVKRTGEKVFLECVQDMDHENMFWYRQDPGLGLRLIYFSYDVKMKEKGDIPEGYSVSREKKERFSLILESASTNQTSMYLCASSPRTSGGGDTQYFGPGTRLTVL.

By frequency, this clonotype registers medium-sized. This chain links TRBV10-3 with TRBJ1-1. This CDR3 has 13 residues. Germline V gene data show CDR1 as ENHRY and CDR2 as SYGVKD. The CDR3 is CAISEGKNTEAFF.

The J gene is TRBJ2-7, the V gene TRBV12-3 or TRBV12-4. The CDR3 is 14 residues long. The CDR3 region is CASSLSVGLIRQYF.

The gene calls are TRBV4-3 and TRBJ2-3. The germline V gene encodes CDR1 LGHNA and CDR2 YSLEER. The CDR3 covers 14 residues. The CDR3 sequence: CASSQNGVTDTQYF.

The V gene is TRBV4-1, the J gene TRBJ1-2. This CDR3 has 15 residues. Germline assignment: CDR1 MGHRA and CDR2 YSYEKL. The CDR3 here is CASSQDLAGGYGYTF.

CDR3 protein: CASSLWGWETQYF. The gene calls are TRBV5-6 and TRBJ2-5; TCRdb proposes TRBD1, but this gene call is untestable without DNA. Germline V gives CDR1 SGHDT, CDR2 YYEEEE. The length of the CDR3 is 13 residues.

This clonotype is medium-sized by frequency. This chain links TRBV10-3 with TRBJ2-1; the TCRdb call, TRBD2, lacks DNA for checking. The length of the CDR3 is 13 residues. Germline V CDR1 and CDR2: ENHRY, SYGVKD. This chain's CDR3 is CAIGGPLVDEQFF.

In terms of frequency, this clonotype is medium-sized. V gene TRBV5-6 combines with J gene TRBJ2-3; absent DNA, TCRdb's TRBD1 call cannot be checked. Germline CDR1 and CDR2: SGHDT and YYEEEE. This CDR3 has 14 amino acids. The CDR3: CASSPTIPTDTQYF.

The CDR3 loop is CSAITGTGPSAQPQHF. J is TRBJ1-5 and V is TRBV20-1. Germline V gene data show CDR1 as DFQATT and CDR2 as SNEGSKA (reference sequence). This CDR3 is 16 amino acids long.